This passage covers 32 T cell receptor beta chains from one sample sequenced in a study of shared clonotypes between healthy human individuals. Libraries were prepared by immunoSEQ multiplex PCR; TCRdb keeps only in-frame clonotypes and omits some of them. The table lists roughly 2.2 million clones, just under 95% of them singletons. The material sequenced was naive CD4+ T cells from PBMCs. Described subset: CD45RA+ positively selected. Receptor source: a man aged 18 to 30 in good health. Some clones in this sample may be carry-over from other donors' samples.

Turning to this clone: This sample also contains other DNA sequences that code for the same CDR3. The rearrangement uses TRBV30 and TRBJ1-1; D possibly corresponds to TRBD1 (5 bases). Trimming pared 5 bases from V and 4 bases from J, leaving 8 bases between. In germline, CDR1 is GTSNPN, CDR2 SVGIG (reference sequence). The CDR3 is 11 amino acids. This chain's CDR3 is CAWAGGTEAFF. CDR3 nucleotide sequence: TGTGCCTGGGCCGGGGGCACTGAAGCTTTCTTT.

The chain employs TRBV7-9 and TRBJ2-1; 13 bases map to TRBD2. The germline CDR1 and CDR2 sequences are SEHNR and FQNEAQ (reference sequence). V was pared by 3 bases and J by 6 bases, with 8 bases of the junction left unmatched. The CDR3 runs to 17 residues. CDR3 coding DNA: TGTGCCAGCAGCTTTCAGAGAAGGACTAGCGGGAGCAATGAGCAGTTCTTC. This encodes CASSFQRRTSGSNEQFF. Supplemented by reference TRBV7-9 and TRBJ2-1, the full variable domain reads DTGVSQNPRHKITKRGQNVTFRCDPISEHNRLYWYRQTLGQGPEFLTYFQNEAQLEKSRLLSDRFSAERPKGSFSTLEIQRTEQGDSAMYLCASSFQRRTSGSNEQFFGPGTRLTVL.

V gene TRBV7-3 combines with J gene TRBJ2-2; 7 bases line up with TRBD1. Germline V gene lookup returns CDR1 SGHTA and CDR2 FQGTGA. The J segment lost 6 bases and the V segment lost 5 bases, leaving 3 bases of the junction unmatched. This CDR3 region has 13 residues. In DNA form, the CDR3 reads TGTGCCAGCAGCCTGACAGGGTCCGGGGAGCTGTTTTTT. Its translation: CASSLTGSGELFF. The full variable domain, its missing parts supplied by reference TRBV7-3 and TRBJ2-2, is GAGVSQTPSNKVTEKGKYVELRCDPISGHTALYWYRQSLGQGPEFLIYFQGTGAADDSGLPNDRFFAVRPEGSVSTLKIQRTERGDSAVYLCASSLTGSGELFFGEGSRLTVL.

The J gene is TRBJ2-7, the V gene TRBV7-8, with D possibly matching TRBD1 (6 bases). The CDR3 extends over 14 amino acids. From germline, CDR1 is SGHVS and CDR2 FQNEAQ. V lost 5 bases, J lost 0 bases, and 11 bases lay in between. Here the CDR3 reads CASSRTGSSYEQYF. CDR3 bases: TGTGCCAGCAGCCGAACAGGGAGCTCCTACGAGCAGTACTTC.

The chain links TRBV27 to TRBJ1-2, with a tentative D call TRBD1 (5 bases). The CDR3 consists of 15 residues. The germline gives CDR1 MNHEY, CDR2 SMNVEV (reference sequence). Trimming shortened V by 7 bases and J by 5 bases, and 20 bases separated the two germline ends. CDR3 protein: CASTRGRGLGYGYTF. As DNA, the CDR3 is TGTGCCAGCACTCGGGGCCGGGGGTTAGGGTATGGCTACACCTTC.

The chain combines TRBV29-1 with TRBJ2-3; a weak D match, TRBD2 (6 bases). The V and J ends lost 7 bases and 3 bases respectively, with 11 bases between them. Germline values: CDR1 SQVTM, CDR2 ANQGSEA. The CDR3 length is 12 residues. CDR3 amino acids: CSARDSTDTQYF. The CDR3 DNA follows: TGCAGCGCCCGGGACTCTACAGATACGCAGTATTTT.

The chain couples TRBV5-1 to TRBJ1-1; 7 bases are a match to TRBD1. Germline-derived CDR1 and CDR2 are SGHRS and YFSETQ. V shed 2 bases and J 1 base; nucleotides not matched to a gene: 8. The CDR3 extends over 16 amino acids. The CDR3 protein is CASSFVIRGPNTEAFF. CDR3 DNA sequence: TGCGCCAGCAGCTTTGTGATTAGGGGGCCGAACACTGAAGCTTTCTTT.

The CDR3 region is CASSLSGSSNYGYTF. As DNA, the CDR3 is TGCGCCAGCAGCCTATCCGGCAGCTCTAACTATGGCTACACCTTC. The rearrangement uses TRBV5-1 and TRBJ1-2; D remains unclear. Germline lookup yields CDR1 SGHRS and CDR2 YFSETQ. V lost 4 bases and J lost 0, with 13 bases in between. CDR3 length: 15 residues.

V usage is TRBV30 and J usage is TRBJ2-5, with D perhaps TRBD1 (5 bases). The CDR3 is 15 amino acids. Looked up from germline, CDR1 is GTSNPN and CDR2 is SVGIG (reference sequence). The V end was cut by 0 bases, the J end by 3 bases, with 14 bases between. This CDR3 reads CAWSVSGQGKETQYF. DNA of the CDR3: TGTGCCTGGAGTGTATCAGGGCAGGGAAAAGAGACCCAGTACTTC.

This chain uses TRBV5-8 with TRBJ2-5, with D maybe TRBD1 (5 bases). The CDR3 length is 15 residues. Looked up from germline, CDR1 is SGHTS and CDR2 is YDEGEE. The germline V and J ends were trimmed by 2 bases and 2 bases, with 13 bases remaining between them. This CDR3 reads CASSFTGTIQETQYF. The CDR3 DNA is TGTGCCAGCAGCTTCACAGGCACGATACAAGAGACCCAGTACTTC.

The chain links TRBV10-3 to TRBJ1-1, with 8 bases matching TRBD1. Germline V gene data show CDR1 as ENHRY and CDR2 as SYGVKD. V was pared by 4 bases and J by 0 bases, with 7 bases of the junction left unmatched. This CDR3 spans 16 amino acids. CDR3 DNA: TGTGCCATCAGTGGAGACAGGGGAACCTTGAACACTGAAGCTTTCTTT. Its protein is CAISGDRGTLNTEAFF.

The chain employs TRBV30 and TRBJ1-1; TRBD1 matches 9 bases. Germline V gene sequence: CDR1 GTSNPN, CDR2 SVGIG (reference sequence). This CDR3 is 14 amino acids long. V lost 0 bases to trimming and J lost 7 bases; unmatched junction nucleotides: 6. In DNA form, the CDR3 reads TGTGCCTGGAGTGTAGGACAGGGGTGGGATGAAGCTTTCTTT. Residues: CAWSVGQGWDEAFF.

The rearrangement uses TRBV5-1 and TRBJ2-1; no firm D call. The CDR3 runs to 12 residues. The germline V and J ends were trimmed by 6 bases and 3 bases, with 7 bases remaining between them. Germline V lookup: CDR1 SGHRS, CDR2 YFSETQ. The CDR3 region is CASTLYYNEQFF. The CDR3 region has the DNA TGCGCCAGCACCTTATACTACAATGAGCAGTTCTTC.

The CDR3 coding sequence is TGTGCCAGCAGCAGTCTTCGAGGGCGTTACACAGATACGCAGTATTTT. Encoded protein: CASSSLRGRYTDTQYF. The chain recombines TRBV5-6 with TRBJ2-3; a possible D gene is TRBD2 (5 bases). From germline, CDR1 is SGHDT and CDR2 YYEEEE. The CDR3 totals 16 residues. V gave up 4 bases and J gave up 2 bases, with 17 bases separating them.

The chain uses TRBV7-2 and TRBJ2-4; D may be TRBD2 (6 bases). Trimming pared 4 bases from V and 7 bases from J, leaving 11 bases between. The CDR3 spans 13 residues. Germline CDR1 SGHTA, CDR2 FQGNSA. The CDR3 DNA sequence: TGTGCCAGCAGCTCACTAGCAAGGAACATTCAGTACTTC. It translates to CASSSLARNIQYF.

The J gene is TRBJ2-7, the V gene TRBV5-1; TRBD1 matches 7 bases. Germline V CDR1 and CDR2: SGHRS, YFSETQ. The CDR3 has 14 amino acids. V dropped 3 bases and J dropped 1; count of bases not matched to a gene: 4. CDR3 nucleotides: TGCGCCAGCAGCTCCGAGGGGGCATCCTACGAGCAGTACTTC. It codes for CASSSEGASYEQYF.

The CDR3 sequence: CASSPTRQAPNTEAFF. The CDR3 nucleotides are TGTGCCAGTAGCCCAACCCGACAGGCCCCGAACACTGAAGCTTTCTTT. V is TRBV19 and J is TRBJ1-1; perhaps TRBD1 as D (6 bases). The CDR3 length is 16 residues. Germline CDR1 and CDR2: LNHDA and SQIVND (reference sequence). With 6 bases removed from V and 1 base from J, the gap between germline ends came to 18 bases.

The gene calls are TRBV2 and TRBJ1-2; TRBD1 might be the D (5 bases). V gave up 4 bases and J gave up 5 bases, with 14 bases separating them. CDR1 is SNHLY, CDR2 FYNNEI, per germline. The CDR3 sequence is 14 residues long. The CDR3: CASSGWWQGYGYTF. DNA of the CDR3: TGTGCCAGCAGTGGGTGGTGGCAGGGTTATGGCTACACCTTC.

This chain links TRBV28 with TRBJ2-2, with D possibly being TRBD2 (5 bases). The germline V and J ends were trimmed by 1 base and 6 bases, with 6 bases remaining between them. The CDR3 is 13 amino acids. Germline-derived CDR1 and CDR2 are MDHEN and SYDVKM. CDR3 in amino acids: CASSLLASGELFF. In nucleotides, the CDR3 is TGTGCCAGCAGTTTATTAGCGTCCGGGGAGCTGTTTTTT.

The chain carries TRBV9 and TRBJ2-5; 9 positions match TRBD2. V dropped 1 base and J dropped 5; count of bases not matched to a gene: 9. The CDR3 has 16 amino acids. The germline V gene encodes CDR1 SGDLS and CDR2 YYNGEE. Here the CDR3 reads CASSVSGGRALETQYF. For the CDR3, the DNA is TGTGCCAGCAGCGTATCGGGCGGGAGGGCCTTGGAGACCCAGTACTTC.

This clone came up once. The chain combines TRBV5-4 with TRBJ2-2; 7 positions agree with TRBD2. CDR3 length: 18 amino acids. J lost 0 bases, V lost 0 bases, and 8 bases had no gene match. Germline CDR1 and CDR2: SGHNT and YYREEE (reference sequence). The CDR3 region is CASSLAPLAAANTGELFF. In DNA, the CDR3 is TGTGCCAGCAGCTTGGCCCCCCTAGCGGCTGCGAACACCGGGGAGCTGTTTTTT.

The rearrangement uses TRBV28 and TRBJ1-5; D is possibly TRBD1 (6 bases). Trimming removed 5 bases from V and 4 bases from J, with 15 bases in between. Germline CDR1 MDHEN, CDR2 SYDVKM. This CDR3 is 15 amino acids long. The CDR3 DNA reads as TGTGCCAGCAGTCGCAGGGGTGGGGGGAATCAGCCCCAGCATTTT. Protein product: CASSRRGGGNQPQHF.

The chain links TRBV7-3 to TRBJ2-7, with 7 positions matching TRBD2. The V and J ends lost 1 base and 0 bases, in that order; junction bases with no gene match: 3. The germline gives CDR1 SGHTA, CDR2 FQGTGA. This CDR3 has 15 amino acids. CDR3 DNA sequence: TGTGCCAGCAGCTTAAGTCTAGCGGTCTCCTACGAGCAGTACTTC. It specifies CASSLSLAVSYEQYF. Complete variable domain (other parts from reference TRBV7-3 and TRBJ2-7): GAGVSQTPSNKVTEKGKYVELRCDPISGHTALYWYRQSLGQGPEFLIYFQGTGAADDSGLPNDRFFAVRPEGSVSTLKIQRTERGDSAVYLCASSLSLAVSYEQYFGPGTRLTVT.

The chain couples TRBV27 to TRBJ1-5; 7 bases align to TRBD1. The CDR3 is 16 residues long. Germline CDR1 and CDR2: MNHEY and SMNVEV (reference sequence). V was clipped by 4 bases and J by 6 bases; unmatched bases: 12. In DNA, the CDR3 is TGTGCCAGCAGTTCCAAACAGGGGTACCTTGGTCAGCCCCAGCATTTT. Its protein is CASSSKQGYLGQPQHF.

V gene TRBV6-1 combines with J gene TRBJ2-1, with TRBD2 as a possible D gene (6 bases). CDR3 length equals 14 residues. Looked up from germline, CDR1 is MNHNS and CDR2 is SASEGT. V shed 4 bases and J shed 2 bases, with 9 bases lying between them. The CDR3 nucleotides are TGTGCCAGCAGTGGCCAGCGGGCCTACAATGAGCAGTTCTTC. This gives the protein CASSGQRAYNEQFF.

As concerns this clone: The same CDR3 also results from other DNA sequences found in this sample. This chain joins TRBV20-1 and TRBJ2-2; D not resolved. V lost 5 bases to trimming and J lost 5 bases, with 6 bases between them. The CDR3 contains 11 residues. Germline lookup yields CDR1 DFQATT and CDR2 SNEGSKA (reference sequence). This CDR3 reads CSAEGTGELFF. In nucleotides, the CDR3 is TGCAGTGCTGAAGGGACCGGGGAGCTGTTTTTT.

This rearrangement joins TRBV29-1 to TRBJ2-1, with a tentative D call TRBD2 (6 bases). From germline, CDR1 is SQVTM and CDR2 ANQGSEA. V was pared by 6 bases and J by 8 bases, with 14 bases between. CDR3 size: 12 residues. CDR3 in DNA: TGCAGCGTCCTTGTCACTAGCCATGAGCAGTTCTTC. This gives the protein CSVLVTSHEQFF.

The rearrangement uses TRBV9 and TRBJ2-4; the D gene is possibly TRBD1 (5 bases). Germline V gene lookup returns CDR1 SGDLS and CDR2 YYNGEE. Trimming took 1 base from V and 8 from J, leaving 7 bases between them. The CDR3 has 12 amino acids. This CDR3 reads CASSVRGDIQYF. The CDR3, as DNA: TGTGCCAGCAGCGTAAGGGGTGACATTCAGTACTTC. The full variable domain, completed using reference TRBV9 and TRBJ2-4, is DSGVTQTPKHLITATGQRVTLRCSPRSGDLSVYWYQQSLDQGLQFLIQYYNGEERAKGNILERFSAQQFPDLHSELNLSSLELGDSALYFCASSVRGDIQYFGAGTRLSVL.

The genes are TRBV11-1 and TRBJ2-3, with D possibly TRBD1 on 6 matching bases. Deletions cut 8 bases from V and 0 bases from J, with 18 bases between. Germline CDR1 reads SGHAT; CDR2 reads FQDESV (reference sequence). This CDR3 region has 16 residues. The CDR3 bases are TGTGCCAGCTCCCCCAGGGGCGGGCCCAGCACAGATACGCAGTATTTT. Its translation is CASSPRGGPSTDTQYF.

This clone appeared once. The chain carries TRBV27 and TRBJ2-3, with no clear D. Looked up from germline, CDR1 is MNHEY and CDR2 is SMNVEV (reference sequence). This CDR3 spans 15 amino acids. The germline V and J ends were trimmed by 7 bases and 0 bases, with 14 bases remaining between them. The CDR3 DNA is TGTGCCAGCACCCCCGAGCTCCTAAGCACAGATACGCAGTATTTT. Translation gives CASTPELLSTDTQYF.

The V and J genes are TRBV6-6 and TRBJ1-5; tentatively, D is TRBD1 (6 bases). The CDR3 has 16 amino acids. Germline CDR1 MNHNY, CDR2 SVGAGI (reference sequence). V lost 3 bases and J lost 2, with 14 bases in between. The CDR3 DNA is TGTGCCAGCAGTTATCAATCCAGGGGAGGCAATCAGCCCCAGCATTTT. Translating gives CASSYQSRGGNQPQHF.

The chain carries TRBV28 and TRBJ2-1, with TRBD2 matching over 13 bases. V gave up 7 bases and J gave up 4 bases; unmatched junction bases: 4. The germline gives CDR1 MDHEN, CDR2 SYDVKM. This CDR3 is 15 amino acids long. This CDR3 reads CASTRLAGGYNEQFF. The CDR3 DNA reads TGTGCCAGCACGCGACTAGCGGGAGGTTACAATGAGCAGTTCTTC.